Listed below are T cell receptor beta chains from one sample, sequenced in a study of tumor T cells in aggressive B-cell lymphoma. Libraries were prepared by immunoSEQ multiplex PCR; TCRdb keeps only in-frame clonotypes and omits some of them. The sample lists more than 1,500 clones; 86% were seen once. The sequencing input was tumor tissue. These receptors were taken from an adult with diffuse large B cell lymphoma. The CDR3 runs from the conserved cysteine through the conserved F or W. A D gene is named only where the DNA matches it firmly. Size is omitted from some rows. Given values are once, few, many or a class for expanded clones.

TRBV2,-,TRBJ1-6,-,CASSDSSYNSPLHF,TGTGCCAGCAGTGATAGCTCCTATAATTCACCCCTCCACTTT
TRBV27,TRBD1,TRBJ1-1,-,CASSPGQRLNTEAFF,TGTGCCAGCAGCCCGGGACAGCGATTGAACACTGAAGCTTTCTTT
TRBV9,-,TRBJ2-5,-,CASSVAGGPQYF,TGTGCCAGCAGCGTAGCTGGAGGCCCCCAGTACTTC
TRBV29-1,TRBD1,TRBJ1-2,-,CSAGTATYTF,TGCAGCGCCGGGACAGCGACTTACACCTTC
TRBV18,-,TRBJ1-3,once,CASSTRAASSGNTIYF,TGTGCCAGCTCGACCCGAGCGGCGAGCTCTGGAAACACCATATATTTT
TRBV7-9,-,TRBJ2-7,-,CASSPIIGGYEQYF,TGTGCCAGCAGCCCTATCATTGGGGGGTACGAGCAGTACTTC
TRBV19,-,TRBJ1-5,-,CASAGGTAFGQPQHF,TGTGCCAGTGCGGGGGGGACCGCGTTCGGTCAGCCCCAGCATTTT
TRBV27,TRBD1,TRBJ1-6,-,CASSYRGNTYNSPLHF,TGTGCCAGCAGTTACAGGGGAAACACCTATAATTCACCCCTCCACTTT
TRBV18,-,TRBJ1-2,-,CASSPNRENYGYTF,TGTGCCAGCTCACCAAACAGGGAGAACTATGGCTACACCTTC
TRBV2,-,TRBJ1-1,-,CASSEQGNTEAFF,TGTGCCAGCAGTGAACAGGGGAACACTGAAGCTTTCTTT
TRBV5-1,-,TRBJ2-1,-,CASSVRGGVSSYNEQFF,TGCGCCAGCAGCGTTAGGGGCGGGGTTAGCTCCTACAATGAGCAGTTCTTC
TRBV29-1,-,TRBJ1-1,-,CSVEGLNTEAFF,TGCAGCGTTGAGGGGCTGAACACTGAAGCTTTCTTT
TRBV19,-,TRBJ1-5,-,CASSIGRRGNQPQHF,TGTGCCAGTAGTATAGGGAGGCGGGGTAATCAGCCCCAGCATTTT
TRBV4-2,TRBD1,TRBJ1-5,-,CASSRDRGDQPQHF,TGTGCCAGCAGCCGGGACAGGGGGGATCAGCCCCAGCATTTT
TRBV4-2,-,TRBJ2-5,-,CASSPEGGGQETKYF,TGTGCCAGCAGCCCAGAGGGGGGGGGCCAAGAGACCAAGTACTTC